These 22 T cell receptor beta chains came from one sample sequenced in a study of shared clonotypes between healthy human individuals (TCRdb year 2020). The library relied on the immunoSEQ multiplex PCR assay. In its TCRdb copy, this immuneACCESS table keeps in-frame sequences only and misses some clones. Where compared with another copy, unresolved V genes explain less than half of these, and the others have no known cause. The sample records about 380,000 clones, 90% to 97% of which are singletons. About 0.32% of the sample belongs to the ten largest clones. The sample consisted of memory CD8+ T cells sorted from blood. The cell subset or site label of this sample denotes: CD45RO+ cells pooled with CCR7-negative TemRA cells. The origin of the receptors is a man aged 25-45 years in good health.

The sample holds one count of this clone. The chain combines TRBV7-9 with TRBJ2-7; 13 positions match TRBD2. Germline V CDR1 and CDR2: SEHNR, FQNEAQ (reference sequence). V was clipped by 1 base and J by 5 bases; unmatched bases: 2. This CDR3 has 15 residues. This CDR3 is CASSLVGTSGNEQYF. CDR3 in DNA: TGTGCCAGCAGCTTAGTGGGGACTAGCGGGAACGAGCAGTACTTC.

Here the CDR3 reads CASSATRRVSPRTDTQYF. The CDR3 bases are TGTGCCAGCAGCGCGACAAGGAGGGTGTCCCCTCGCACAGATACGCAGTATTTT. This sequence joins TRBV14 and TRBJ2-3; possibly TRBD2 for D (6 bases). The CDR3 extends over 18 amino acids. Germline assignment: CDR1 SGHDN and CDR2 FVKESK. The V end lost 5 bases, the J end lost 1 base, and 22 bases lay between the germline ends.

V is TRBV5-4 and J is TRBJ2-2, with TRBD2 identical over 7 bases. The CDR3 spans 18 residues. The germline CDR1 and CDR2 sequences are SGHNT and YYREEE (reference sequence). The ends lost 3 bases at V and 1 base at J; junction bases unmatched: 12. CDR3 DNA sequence: TGTGCCAGCAGCTCCCCCATATGGGGGGGTGGGAACACCGGGGAGCTGTTTTTT. Protein product: CASSSPIWGGGNTGELFF.

The rearrangement links TRBV29-1 to TRBJ2-7; TRBD1 or TRBD2 may be the D gene (5 bases each). This CDR3 spans 14 amino acids. The ends were cut back, 0 bases at V and 2 bases at J, with 11 bases in the middle. Germline V CDR1 and CDR2: SQVTM, ANQGSEA. The CDR3 protein is CSVEDRGSPYEQYF. The CDR3 DNA is TGCAGCGTTGAAGATCGGGGCAGTCCCTACGAGCAGTACTTC.

This clone showed up just once. As DNA, the CDR3 is TGTGCCAGCAGCCCCCGGGCGGACACTGAAGCTTTCTTT. It is translated as CASSPRADTEAFF. J is TRBJ1-1 and V is TRBV11-3; D is uncertain. V dropped 5 bases and J dropped 3 bases, with 10 bases sitting between them. Germline V CDR1 and CDR2: SGHNT, YENEEA. The CDR3 runs to 13 residues. The variable domain in full, completed from reference TRBV11-3 and TRBJ1-1, reads EAGVVQSPRYKIIEKKQPVAFWCNPISGHNTLYWYLQNLGQGPELLIRYENEEAVDDSQLPKDRFSAERLKGVDSTLKIQPAELGDSAVYLCASSPRADTEAFFGQGTRLTVV.

The V and J genes are TRBV30 and TRBJ2-5; 8 nucleotides line up with TRBD1. CDR3 length: 14 amino acids. Trimming cost V 0 bases and J 4 bases; bases outside gene matches: 4. Per the germline V gene, CDR1 is GTSNPN and CDR2 is SVGIG (reference sequence). CDR3: CAWSVQGAGETQYF. The CDR3 DNA sequence: TGTGCCTGGAGTGTCCAGGGGGCAGGAGAGACCCAGTACTTC.

On this clone itself: The sample has other DNA sequences that encode this CDR3 too. The J gene is TRBJ2-5, the V gene TRBV30; no clear D gene. The CDR3 loop spans 11 amino acids. CDR1 and CDR2 from the germline V gene are GTSNPN and SVGIG (reference sequence). V lost 1 base and J 4 bases, leaving 4 bases between the germline ends. In DNA, the CDR3 is TGTGCCTGGAGTGGGGGAGAGACCCAGTACTTC. Amino acids: CAWSGGETQYF.

The J gene is TRBJ2-6, the V gene TRBV6-6; 9 nucleotides match TRBD2. Looked up from germline, CDR1 is MNHNY and CDR2 is SVGAGI (reference sequence). The ends lost 6 bases at V and 2 bases at J; junction bases unmatched: 5. CDR3 length equals 16 residues. CDR3 bases: TGTGCCAGCAGGGATATAGCGGGAGCTGGGGCCAACGTCCTGACTTTC. This translates into CASRDIAGAGANVLTF.

The table lists this clone with a count of one. V and J are TRBV7-9 and TRBJ1-4; D call uncertain. The CDR3 sequence is 14 residues long. From germline, CDR1 is SEHNR and CDR2 FQNEAQ (reference sequence). Trimming took off 3 bases at V and 7 bases at J, with 12 bases between the two ends. CDR3 protein: CASSFTDLGEKLFF. In DNA form, the CDR3 reads TGTGCCAGCAGCTTCACCGATTTAGGTGAAAAACTGTTTTTT. The variable domain in full, with the rest retrieved from reference TRBV7-9 and TRBJ1-4, is DTGVSQNPRHKITKRGQNVTFRCDPISEHNRLYWYRQTLGQGPEFLTYFQNEAQLEKSRLLSDRFSAERPKGSFSTLEIQRTEQGDSAMYLCASSFTDLGEKLFFGSGTQLSVL.

This chain connects TRBV11-3 to TRBJ2-3; no clear D gene. The V gene lost 1 base and the J gene lost 3 bases, with 8 bases spanning the gap. CDR3 size: 14 residues. Germline V gene data show CDR1 as SGHNT and CDR2 as YENEEA. This chain's CDR3 is CASSLAPFTDTQYF. In DNA form, the CDR3 reads TGTGCCAGCAGCTTAGCGCCGTTTACAGATACGCAGTATTTT.

V and J are TRBV11-3 and TRBJ2-1; D unresolved. The V end lost 1 base, the J end lost 10 bases, and 2 bases lay between the germline ends. This CDR3 region has 10 residues. Germline CDR1 is SGHNT and CDR2 is YENEEA. This CDR3 reads CASSLGEQFF. The DNA of the CDR3 is TGTGCCAGCAGCTTAGGCGAGCAGTTCTTC. Combining the CDR3 with reference TRBV11-3 and TRBJ2-1 gives the whole variable domain EAGVVQSPRYKIIEKKQPVAFWCNPISGHNTLYWYLQNLGQGPELLIRYENEEAVDDSQLPKDRFSAERLKGVDSTLKIQPAELGDSAVYLCASSLGEQFFGPGTRLTVL.

The gene calls are TRBV6-1 and TRBJ2-5; D is possibly TRBD2 (6 bases). Trimming took off 7 bases at V and 6 bases at J, with 18 bases between the two ends. Germline V gene data show CDR1 as MNHNS and CDR2 as SASEGT. The CDR3 sequence is 14 residues long. This chain's CDR3 is CASTEGLFPKTQYF. In DNA form, the CDR3 reads TGTGCCAGCACGGAGGGGCTATTCCCCAAGACCCAGTACTTC.

This sequence joins TRBV25-1 and TRBJ2-1; the D gene is possibly TRBD2 (5 bases). Germline V gene sequence: CDR1 MGHDK, CDR2 SYGVNS. Trimming cost V 2 bases and J 7 bases, with 12 bases left between them. The CDR3 covers 14 residues. CDR3 sequence: CASSETGSRNEQFF. Here the CDR3 DNA reads TGTGCCAGCAGTGAAACGGGGTCGCGGAATGAGCAGTTCTTC.

This rearrangement joins TRBV11-2 to TRBJ1-5, with D unresolved. Germline V CDR1 and CDR2: SGHAT, FQNNGV. This CDR3 contains 13 residues. Trimming stripped 5 bases from V and 5 bases from J, with 10 bases between. DNA for the CDR3: TGTGCCAGCAGCGACGACACATATCAGCCCCAGCATTTT. Translating it yields CASSDDTYQPQHF.

Turning to this clone: Other DNA sequences in this sample translate to the same CDR3. The chain combines TRBV30 with TRBJ2-5, with unresolved D. CDR1 and CDR2 from the germline V gene are GTSNPN and SVGIG (reference sequence). The CDR3 sequence is 11 residues long. Between the trimmed V and J ends, which lost 0 bases and 4 bases, there was a span of 3 bases. The chain's CDR3 is CAWSVLETQYF. As DNA, the CDR3 is TGTGCCTGGAGTGTTTTAGAGACCCAGTACTTC.

The gene calls are TRBV11-3 and TRBJ2-1, with D unclear. The CDR3 spans 13 residues. V lost 2 bases and J lost 7, with 9 bases in between. The germline CDR1 and CDR2 sequences are SGHNT and YENEEA. The CDR3 here is CASSLQPNNEQFF. CDR3 coding DNA: TGTGCCAGCAGCTTACAGCCAAATAATGAGCAGTTCTTC.

This chain connects TRBV5-4 to TRBJ2-2; D may correspond to TRBD1 or TRBD2 (6 bases each). Germline CDR1 reads SGHNT; CDR2 reads YYREEE (reference sequence). Trimming shortened V by 0 bases and J by 6 bases, and 15 bases separated the two germline ends. The CDR3 runs to 16 residues. The CDR3 is CASSLVTGAVSGELFF. The CDR3, as DNA: TGTGCCAGCAGCTTGGTGACGGGGGCGGTTTCCGGGGAGCTGTTTTTT.

V is TRBV28 and J is TRBJ2-5, with TRBD1 identical over 9 bases. The CDR3 spans 15 residues. CDR1 and CDR2 from the germline V gene are MDHEN and SYDVKM. J lost 5 bases, V lost 4 bases, and 8 bases had no gene match. CDR3 in amino acids: CASSWEDRGLETQYF. Here the CDR3 DNA reads TGTGCCAGCAGTTGGGAGGACAGGGGCTTGGAGACCCAGTACTTC.

The chain couples TRBV7-2 to TRBJ2-3; 9 positions match TRBD1. The V segment lost 8 bases and the J segment 0 bases; nucleotides outside the gene matches: 6. CDR3 length equals 15 residues. Germline CDR1 is SGHTA and CDR2 is FQGNSA. Here the CDR3 reads CASGQQGASTDTQYF. DNA for the CDR3: TGTGCCAGCGGTCAACAGGGGGCGAGCACAGATACGCAGTATTTT.

A few counts support this clone. At the DNA level, this CDR3 is encoded by other sequences in the same sample as well. The gene calls are TRBV5-1 and TRBJ2-7; 12 bases line up with TRBD2. Germline V gene lookup returns CDR1 SGHRS and CDR2 YFSETQ. V dropped 0 bases and J dropped 4; count of bases not matched to a gene: 2. CDR3 length: 15 amino acids. CDR3 amino acids: CASSLAGTSGYEQYF. Written as DNA, the CDR3 is TGCGCCAGCAGCTTGGCCGGGACTAGCGGGTACGAGCAGTACTTC. The whole variable domain, filled in from reference TRBV5-1 and TRBJ2-7, reads KAGVTQTPRYLIKTRGQQVTLSCSPISGHRSVSWYQQTPGQGLQFLFEYFSETQRNKGNFPGRFSGRQFSNSRSEMNVSTLELGDSALYLCASSLAGTSGYEQYFGPGTRLTVT.

This chain uses TRBV5-4 with TRBJ2-3, with 11 nucleotides matching TRBD2. CDR1 SGHNT and CDR2 YYREEE come from the germline V gene (reference sequence). With V trimmed by 3 bases and J by 1 base, 7 bases remained unmatched. The CDR3 totals 17 residues. Here the CDR3 reads CASSSATSGSRTDTQYF. The CDR3 coding sequence is TGTGCCAGCAGCTCGGCCACTAGCGGGAGTCGCACAGATACGCAGTATTTT.

V usage is TRBV4-1 and J usage is TRBJ2-7; TRBD2 is a possible D gene (6 bases). V lost 5 bases, J lost 4 bases, and 15 bases lay in between. CDR3 size: 14 residues. The V gene's germline CDR1 is MGHRA and CDR2 YSYEKL. The CDR3 reads CASSYERVPYEQYF. The CDR3 DNA reads TGCGCCAGCAGCTATGAGCGGGTGCCTTACGAGCAGTACTTC.